This T cell receptor (beta chain) comes out of a study of blood T cells in healthy people across ages. Study findings and constraints: With naive T cell percentage, TCR beta diversity showed a strong correlation.

Through a sample-barcoded 5' primer and a J-beta primer mix, a second PCR was run for roughly 6 to 12 cycles. There were at least 3 million CDR3-containing paired-end reads obtained from each sample. Using its own MiXCR run on the 5' RACE reads, TCRdb lists one record per CDR3 protein. The sample holds around 780,000 distinct CDR3 sequences, about 61% seen once. The CDR3 is 17 amino acids. Trimming cost V 0 bases and J 8 bases; bases outside gene matches: 14. Germline assignment: CDR1 LNHNV and CDR2 YYDKDF (reference sequence). On this clonotype: What it binds is not known.

The rearrangement links TRBV15 to TRBJ2-3; TRBD1 agrees at 7 bases. The source material was blood. The sequence derives from a middle-aged man in good health. The CDR3 DNA follows: TGTGCCACCAGCAGAGATTACGGGACAGAGAACAAAGTTACGCAGTATTTT. Amino acids: CATSRDYGTENKVTQYF.